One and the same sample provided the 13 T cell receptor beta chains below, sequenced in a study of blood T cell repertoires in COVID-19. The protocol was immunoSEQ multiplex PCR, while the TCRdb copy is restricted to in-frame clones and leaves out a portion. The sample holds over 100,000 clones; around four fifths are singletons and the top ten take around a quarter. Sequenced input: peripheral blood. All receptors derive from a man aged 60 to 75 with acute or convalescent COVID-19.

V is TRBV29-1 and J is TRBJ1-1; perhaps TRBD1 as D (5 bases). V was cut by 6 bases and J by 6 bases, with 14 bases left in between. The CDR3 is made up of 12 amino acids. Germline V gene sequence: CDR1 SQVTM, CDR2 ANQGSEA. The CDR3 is CSVALGLPEAFF. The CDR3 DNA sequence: TGCAGCGTCGCCTTGGGGCTCCCTGAAGCTTTCTTT. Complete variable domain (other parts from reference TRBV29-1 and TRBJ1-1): SAVISQKPSRDICQRGTSLTIQCQVDSQVTMMFWYRQQPGQSLTLIATANQGSEATYESGFVIDKFPISRPNLTFSTLTVSNMSPEDSSIYLCSVALGLPEAFFGQGTRLTVV.

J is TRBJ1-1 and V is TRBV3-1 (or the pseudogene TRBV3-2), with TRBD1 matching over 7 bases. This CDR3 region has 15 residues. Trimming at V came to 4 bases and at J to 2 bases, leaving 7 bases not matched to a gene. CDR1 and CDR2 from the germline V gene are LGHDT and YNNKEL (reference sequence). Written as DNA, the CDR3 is TGTGCCAGCAGCCCCACAGGGGTGGAAAACACTGAAGCTTTCTTT. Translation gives CASSPTGVENTEAFF.

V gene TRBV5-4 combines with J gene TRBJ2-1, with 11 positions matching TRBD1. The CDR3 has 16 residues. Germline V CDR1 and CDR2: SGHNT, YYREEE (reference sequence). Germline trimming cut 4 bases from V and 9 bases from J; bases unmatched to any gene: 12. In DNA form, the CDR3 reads TGTGCCAGCAGCCCTATCCTAGGACAGGGGGCTGGTGAGCAGTTCTTC. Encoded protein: CASSPILGQGAGEQFF.

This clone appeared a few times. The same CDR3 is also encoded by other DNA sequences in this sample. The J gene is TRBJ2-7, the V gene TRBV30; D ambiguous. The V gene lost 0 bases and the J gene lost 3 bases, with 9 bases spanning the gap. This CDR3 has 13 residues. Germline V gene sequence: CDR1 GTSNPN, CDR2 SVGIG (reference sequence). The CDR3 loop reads CAWSVSLYYEQYV. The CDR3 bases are TGTGCCTGGAGTGTATCTTTATACTACGAGCAGTACGTC.

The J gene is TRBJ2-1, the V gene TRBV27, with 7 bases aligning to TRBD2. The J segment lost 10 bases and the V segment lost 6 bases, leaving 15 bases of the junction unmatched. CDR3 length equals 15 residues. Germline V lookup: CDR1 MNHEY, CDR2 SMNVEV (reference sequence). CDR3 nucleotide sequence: TGTGCCAGCAGCCGTGGACTAGGCCTGCAAGGAGAGCAGTTCTTC. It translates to CASSRGLGLQGEQFF.

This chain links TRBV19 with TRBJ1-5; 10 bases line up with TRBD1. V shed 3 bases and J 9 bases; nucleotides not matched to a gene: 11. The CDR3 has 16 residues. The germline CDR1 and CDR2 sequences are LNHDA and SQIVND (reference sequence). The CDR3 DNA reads TGTGCCAGTAGTATCGGGGGGACAGGGGTCCTGGGGCCCCAGCATTTT. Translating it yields CASSIGGTGVLGPQHF.

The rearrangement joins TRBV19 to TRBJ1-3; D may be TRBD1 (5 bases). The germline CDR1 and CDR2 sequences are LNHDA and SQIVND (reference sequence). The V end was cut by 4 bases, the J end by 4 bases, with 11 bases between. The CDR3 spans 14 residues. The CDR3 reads CASSSQGIGNTIYF. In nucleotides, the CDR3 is TGTGCCAGTAGTAGCCAGGGAATCGGAAACACCATATATTTT. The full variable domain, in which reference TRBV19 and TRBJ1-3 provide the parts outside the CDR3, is DGGITQSPKYLFRKEGQNVTLSCEQNLNHDAMYWYRQDPGQGLRLIYYSQIVNDFQKGDIAEGYSVSREKKESFPLTVTSAQKNPTAFYLCASSSQGIGNTIYFGEGSWLTVV.

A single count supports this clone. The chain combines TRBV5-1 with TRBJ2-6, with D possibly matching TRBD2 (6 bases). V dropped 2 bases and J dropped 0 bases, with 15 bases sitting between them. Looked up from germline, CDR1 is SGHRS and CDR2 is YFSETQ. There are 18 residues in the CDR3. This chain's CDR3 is CASSLAQGGSSGANVLTF. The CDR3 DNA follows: TGCGCCAGCAGCTTAGCCCAGGGAGGTTCCTCTGGGGCCAACGTCCTGACTTTC.

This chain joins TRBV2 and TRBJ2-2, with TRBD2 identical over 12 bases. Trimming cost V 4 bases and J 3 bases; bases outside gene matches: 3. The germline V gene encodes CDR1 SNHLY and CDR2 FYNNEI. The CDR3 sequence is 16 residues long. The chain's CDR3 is CASSVGLAGYTGELFF. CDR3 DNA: TGTGCCAGCAGTGTGGGACTAGCGGGTTACACCGGGGAGCTGTTTTTT.

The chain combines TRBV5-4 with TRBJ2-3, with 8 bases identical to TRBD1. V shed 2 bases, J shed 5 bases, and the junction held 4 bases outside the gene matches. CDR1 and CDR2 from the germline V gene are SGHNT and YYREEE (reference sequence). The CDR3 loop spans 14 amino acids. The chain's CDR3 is CASSLGQGKDTQYF. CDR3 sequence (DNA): TGTGCCAGCAGCTTAGGACAGGGAAAAGATACGCAGTATTTT.

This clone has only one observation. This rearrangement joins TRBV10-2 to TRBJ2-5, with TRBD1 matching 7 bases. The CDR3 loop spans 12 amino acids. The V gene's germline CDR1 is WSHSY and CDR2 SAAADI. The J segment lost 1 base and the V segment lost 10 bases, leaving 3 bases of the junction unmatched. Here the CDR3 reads CATGTVQETQYF. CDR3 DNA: TGCGCCACGGGGACAGTCCAAGAGACCCAGTACTTC.

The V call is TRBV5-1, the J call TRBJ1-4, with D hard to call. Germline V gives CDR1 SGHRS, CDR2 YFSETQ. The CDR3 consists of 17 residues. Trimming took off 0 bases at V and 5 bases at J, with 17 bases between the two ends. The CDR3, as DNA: TGCGCCAGCAGCTTGGCCAGAAAAAATACAGAGAATGAAAAACTGTTTTTT. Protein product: CASSLARKNTENEKLFF.

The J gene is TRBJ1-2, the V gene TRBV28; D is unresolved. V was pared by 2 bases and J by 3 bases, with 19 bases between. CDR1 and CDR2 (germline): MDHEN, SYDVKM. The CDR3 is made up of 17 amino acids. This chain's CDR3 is CASSLHQETFFYYGYTF. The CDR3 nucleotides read TGTGCCAGCAGTTTACACCAGGAAACCTTTTTTTACTATGGCTACACCTTC.